Following are 5 T cell receptor beta chains from one sample sequenced in a study of OX40 agonist ivuxolimab in advanced cancers. The protocol was immunoSEQ multiplex PCR, while the TCRdb copy is restricted to in-frame clones and leaves out a portion. In the table there are 34,000 or so clones, around 81% of which are singletons. This specimen was CD4+ or CD8+ T cells sorted from blood, taken in a trial of the OX40 agonist ivuxolimab. These receptor sequences come from an adult with an advanced solid tumor such as melanoma, head and neck, liver or kidney cancer.

This rearrangement joins TRBV14 to TRBJ2-1, with 9 bases lining up with TRBD2. Germline loops: CDR1 SGHDN, CDR2 FVKESK. This CDR3 spans 18 amino acids. V shed 0 bases and J 4 bases; nucleotides not matched to a gene: 10. CDR3 in amino acids: CASSQDHFSGSRYNEQFF. In DNA, the CDR3 is TGTGCCAGCAGCCAAGATCATTTTAGCGGGAGTCGGTACAATGAGCAGTTCTTC.

On this clone: One end of the junction is discordant with germline, which a read error may explain. The rearrangement joins TRBV5-4 to TRBJ2-7, with 7 bases lining up with TRBD1. Germline V gene sequence: CDR1 SGHNT, CDR2 YYREEE (reference sequence). This CDR3 region has 15 residues. The CDR3 is CASSQTAGTVYEQYF. Written as DNA, the CDR3 is TGCGCCAGCAGCCAGACCGCCGGGACAGTCTACGAGCAGTACTTC.

A few counts support this clone. V gene TRBV2 combines with J gene TRBJ1-2, with D tentatively TRBD1 (5 bases). CDR3 length: 13 amino acids. Between the trimmed V and J ends, which lost 4 bases and 7 bases, there was a span of 13 bases. Germline lookup yields CDR1 SNHLY and CDR2 FYNNEI. CDR3 region: CASSGREGSGYTF. The CDR3 DNA reads TGTGCCAGCAGTGGCAGGGAAGGATCTGGCTACACCTTC.

CDR3 bases: TGTGCCAGTAGTCCCTCTGCAACTAATGAAAAACTGTTTTTT. It encodes CASSPSATNEKLFF. The chain recombines TRBV19 with TRBJ1-4; D gene uncertain. V was shortened by 5 bases and J by 0 bases, with 7 bases between the two germline ends. CDR1 and CDR2 from the germline V gene are LNHDA and SQIVND (reference sequence). The CDR3 has 14 amino acids.

CDR3 loop: CASSLGDSYEAFF. CDR3 coding DNA: TGCGCCAGCAGCTTGGGTGACTCATATGAAGCTTTCTTT. This sequence joins TRBV5-1 and TRBJ1-1; no clear D gene. Germline values: CDR1 SGHRS, CDR2 YFSETQ. V was shortened by 0 bases and J by 7 bases, with 10 bases between the two germline ends. The length of the CDR3 is 13 residues.